This entry lists 31 T cell receptor beta chains sequenced from one sample in a study of T cells in Graves' hyperthyroidism and ophthalmopathy. From RNA transcripts, TCR beta CDR3 regions were amplified. Using the HTBI primer set, a first-round RT-PCR was run on the TCR CDR3. TCRdb reprocessed the multiplex PCR reads with MiXCR, giving one entry per CDR3 protein. The table records approximately 570,000 distinct CDR3 sequences, nearly 20% of them present only once. Sequencing input: blood. These receptors were collected from a man in his forties or fifties with Graves' ophthalmopathy.

The gene calls are TRBV7-9 and TRBJ2-6; no clear D gene. CDR3 length: 16 amino acids. Germline CDR1 is SEHNR and CDR2 is FQNEAQ (reference sequence). The ends were cut back, 1 base at V and 4 bases at J, with 11 bases in the middle. The CDR3 DNA is TGTGCCAGCAGCTTAGGGCCCAGGTCCGGGGCCAACGTCCTGACTTTC. This codes for CASSLGPRSGANVLTF. Variable domain in full (rest from reference TRBV7-9 and TRBJ2-6): DTGVSQNPRHKITKRGQNVTFRCDPISEHNRLYWYRQTLGQGPEFLTYFQNEAQLEKSRLLSDRFSAERPKGSFSTLEIQRTEQGDSAMYLCASSLGPRSGANVLTFGAGSRLTVL.

The V gene is TRBV18, the J gene TRBJ2-5, with D perhaps TRBD2 (5 bases). Germline loops: CDR1 KGHSH, CDR2 LQKENI. The ends were cut back, 2 bases at V and 5 bases at J, with 15 bases in the middle. The CDR3 runs to 15 residues. CDR3 sequence reads: CASSPTGVPGETQYF. CDR3 in DNA: TGTGCCAGCTCACCAACCGGAGTCCCGGGGGAGACCCAGTACTTC.

This clonotype was counted only a few times. The junction departs from the called germline gene at one end, perhaps through a read error. V and J are TRBV5-1 and TRBJ1-3, with TRBD1 identical over 7 bases. Germline values: CDR1 SGHRS, CDR2 YFSETQ. The CDR3 has 18 residues. CDR3 nucleotides: TGTGCCAGCAGCCTTACAGGGGTTAGCACCACCACGTCAAACACCATATATTTT. It specifies CASSLTGVSTTTSNTIYF. Variable domain in full (rest from reference TRBV5-1 and TRBJ1-3): KAGVTQTPRYLIKTRGQQVTLSCSPISGHRSVSWYQQTPGQGLQFLFEYFSETQRNKGNFPGRFSGRQFSNSRSEMNVSTLELGDSALYLCASSLTGVSTTTSNTIYFGEGSWLTVV.

Note on this clonotype: One end of the junction fails to match germline, which may point to a read error. The rearrangement joins TRBV12-3 or TRBV12-4 to TRBJ1-4, with D perhaps matching TRBD1 (5 bases). The CDR3 is made up of 15 amino acids. For the CDR3, the DNA is TGTGCCAGCACCAATATGGGGCGGACTAATGAAAAACTGTCTTTT. It encodes CASTNMGRTNEKLSF.

The sample holds many counts of this clonotype. The J gene is TRBJ1-2, the V gene TRBV4-3; no reliable D call. Germline lookup yields CDR1 LGHNA and CDR2 YSLEER. There are 12 residues in the CDR3. Between the trimmed V and J ends, which lost 0 bases and 2 bases, there was a span of 1 base. This CDR3 reads CASSQENYGYTF. The CDR3 DNA follows: TGCGCCAGCAGCCAAGAAAACTATGGCTACACCTTC.

This chain connects TRBV3-1 to TRBJ2-5; tentatively, D is TRBD2 (5 bases). The V gene's germline CDR1 is LGHDT and CDR2 YNNKEL (reference sequence). This CDR3 comprises 16 residues. V lost 3 bases to trimming and J lost 3 bases, with 17 bases between them. CDR3 in DNA: TGTGCCAGCAGCCAGGCCCCCAAACTAGGGAAAGAGACCCAGTACTTC. Its translation: CASSQAPKLGKETQYF.

The V and J genes are TRBV20-1 and TRBJ2-7; D might be TRBD1 (6 bases). V lost 5 bases, J lost 7 bases, and 18 bases lay in between. This CDR3 has 13 residues. Germline V gene sequence: CDR1 DFQATT, CDR2 SNEGSKA (reference sequence). The CDR3 nucleotides are TGCAGTGCTGTACAGGGCCTCCGGGCGGAGCAGTACTTC. Translation: CSAVQGLRAEQYF.

This clonotype was seen many times. The CDR3 sequence is CASSFLTENTEAFF. CDR3 in DNA: TGTGCCAGCAGCTTCCTGACAGAAAACACTGAAGCTTTCTTT. The chain links TRBV7-2 to TRBJ1-1; the D gene is possibly TRBD1 (5 bases). The CDR3 is made up of 14 amino acids. Trimming shortened V by 3 bases and J by 2 bases, and 10 bases separated the two germline ends. Germline assignment: CDR1 SGHTA and CDR2 FQGNSA.

The gene calls are TRBV19 and TRBJ2-7; 9 positions match TRBD1. The CDR3 runs 15 residues. V trimming: 3 bases; J trimming: 7 bases; junction bases outside the gene matches: 10. The germline CDR1 and CDR2 sequences are LNHDA and SQIVND (reference sequence). In DNA, the CDR3 is TGTGCCAGTAGTATTGGGAACAGGGGGCAGCGGGAGCAGTACTTC. Protein sequence: CASSIGNRGQREQYF.

This clonotype was seen many times. The chain has TRBV7-2 and TRBJ2-5; D is ambiguous. CDR3 length: 13 residues. CDR1 and CDR2 (germline): SGHTA, FQGNSA. The ends were cut back, 0 bases at V and 3 bases at J, with 5 bases in the middle. This CDR3 reads CASSLALEETQYF. The CDR3 nucleotides are TGTGCCAGCAGCTTAGCGCTCGAAGAGACCCAGTACTTC.

This clonotype was counted a single time. A much larger clone differs by one base, so this may be a read error. This chain joins TRBV28 and TRBJ2-7, with 8 bases identical to TRBD2. There are 15 residues in the CDR3. V was clipped by 7 bases and J by 5 bases; unmatched bases: 13. CDR1 and CDR2 (germline): MDHEN, SYDVKM. In nucleotides, the CDR3 is TGTGCCAGCAATTTTAACGGGAGGGCCTTGCACGAGCAGTACTTC. It is translated as CASNFNGRALHEQYF.

This clonotype was seen only a few times. V is TRBV6-1 and J is TRBJ2-3; D is undetermined. V was clipped by 2 bases and J by 2 bases, with 5 bases between them. The CDR3 loop spans 13 amino acids. Germline V gene data show CDR1 as MNHNS and CDR2 as SASEGT. CDR3 DNA sequence: TGTGCCAGCAGTGAATTGACCACAGATACGCAGTATTTT. Amino acids: CASSELTTDTQYF.

This clonotype was seen many times. The chain employs TRBV7-2 and TRBJ2-1; 8 nucleotides align to TRBD1. V lost 5 bases, J lost 3 bases, and 3 bases stayed unmatched. The germline V gene has CDR1 SGHTA and CDR2 FQGNSA. This CDR3 contains 14 residues. CDR3 protein: CASSPGTGYNEQFF. CDR3 coding DNA: TGTGCCAGCAGCCCCGGGACAGGCTACAATGAGCAGTTCTTC.

The sample holds a few counts of this clonotype. This chain joins TRBV5-1 and TRBJ2-7; 9 bases line up with TRBD2. V dropped 0 bases and J dropped 4; count of bases not matched to a gene: 14. This CDR3 is 18 amino acids long. CDR1 is SGHRS and CDR2 is YFSETQ in the germline V gene. The CDR3 sequence is CASSLGLAGPQGPYEQYF. CDR3 nucleotide sequence: TGCGCCAGCAGCTTGGGGCTAGCGGGACCACAGGGGCCTTACGAGCAGTACTTC.

This sequence joins TRBV19 and TRBJ1-2; the D gene is possibly TRBD1 (5 bases). Germline loops: CDR1 LNHDA, CDR2 SQIVND (reference sequence). The CDR3 runs 13 residues. With 5 bases removed from V and 6 bases from J, the gap between germline ends came to 13 bases. CDR3 protein: CASSYGARDGYTF. The DNA of the CDR3 is TGTGCCAGTAGTTACGGGGCCCGGGATGGCTACACCTTC.

The V gene is TRBV6-2 or TRBV6-3, the J gene TRBJ1-1; perhaps TRBD1 as D (6 bases). There are 15 residues in the CDR3. CDR1 is MNHEY and CDR2 is SVGEGT in the germline V gene. With 6 bases removed from V and 4 bases from J, the gap between germline ends came to 18 bases. In nucleotides, the CDR3 is TGTGCCAGCAGGCCTGATACAGGGAGGGGCACTGAAGCTTTCTTT. It codes for CASRPDTGRGTEAFF.

The V and J genes are TRBV12-3 or TRBV12-4 and TRBJ2-7; no clear D gene. V dropped 11 bases and J dropped 5 bases, with 13 bases sitting between them. The length of the CDR3 is 11 residues. The CDR3 DNA reads as TGTGCCGCAGGTTTGAGGCACGAGCAGTACTTC. Translated, it gives CAAGLRHEQYF.

This clonotype was found many times. The gene calls are TRBV5-1 and TRBJ1-2; 8 nucleotides match TRBD1. The germline gives CDR1 SGHRS, CDR2 YFSETQ. J lost 4 bases, V lost 6 bases, and 11 bases had no gene match. The CDR3 covers 15 residues. CDR3 DNA: TGCGCCAGCACCCCGACCCCCGACAGGGGCTATGGCTACACCTTC. It encodes CASTPTPDRGYGYTF.

The chain employs TRBV5-1 and TRBJ2-1; 9 bases align to TRBD2. Trimming removed 0 bases from V and 2 bases from J; junction bases left unmatched: 6. This CDR3 spans 17 amino acids. CDR1 and CDR2 from the germline V gene are SGHRS and YFSETQ. The CDR3 region has the DNA TGCGCCAGCAGCTTGGCCGGTGCGGGGGGGCCCTACAATGAGCAGTTCTTC. Its protein is CASSLAGAGGPYNEQFF.

This clonotype was counted a few times. The chain is built from TRBV28 and TRBJ2-5, with D perhaps matching TRBD2 (6 bases). The CDR3 is 14 residues long. Germline CDR1 is MDHEN and CDR2 is SYDVKM. V was trimmed by 3 bases and J by 4 bases, leaving 12 bases between them. CDR3 DNA sequence: TGTGCCAGCAGTTTCCAGGGAGGTACAGAGACCCAGTACTTC. Residues: CASSFQGGTETQYF. Combining the CDR3 with reference TRBV28 and TRBJ2-5 gives the whole variable domain DVKVTQSSRYLVKRTGEKVFLECVQDMDHENMFWYRQDPGLGLRLIYFSYDVKMKEKGDIPEGYSVSREKKERFSLILESASTNQTSMYLCASSFQGGTETQYFGPGTRLLVL.

This chain joins TRBV7-2 and TRBJ2-5, with D possibly matching TRBD1 (6 bases). Germline values: CDR1 SGHTA, CDR2 FQGNSA. The V gene lost 5 bases and the J gene lost 14 bases, with 21 bases spanning the gap. The CDR3 contains 13 residues. CDR3 coding DNA: TGTGCCAGCAGCCAAACGGGACAATACATATCCTACTTC. It yields the protein CASSQTGQYISYF.

This clonotype was seen a handful of times. The chain joins TRBV20-1 to TRBJ1-6, with D perhaps matching TRBD1 (6 bases). This CDR3 has 14 amino acids. V lost 3 bases and J lost 10, with 16 bases in between. The germline gives CDR1 DFQATT, CDR2 SNEGSKA (reference sequence). The CDR3 DNA is TGCAGTGCTAGTGTGGCCAGGGGTAACTCACCCCTCCACTTT. This encodes CSASVARGNSPLHF.

This clonotype was observed a few times. The chain combines TRBV29-1 with TRBJ2-7; TRBD2 matches 9 bases. The V gene's germline CDR1 is SQVTM and CDR2 ANQGSEA. J gave up 1 base and V 4 bases, and 2 bases lay outside the gene matches. This CDR3 region has 13 residues. In DNA form, the CDR3 reads TGCAGCGTTGCCACTAGCGGGTCCTACGAGCAGTACTTC. Protein product: CSVATSGSYEQYF.

This clonotype was picked up a small number of times. CDR3 amino acids: CASSAQGSAFF. DNA of the CDR3: TGTGCCAGCAGTGCCCAGGGTTCGGCTTTCTTT. The V and J genes are TRBV2 and TRBJ1-1, with D possibly matching TRBD1 (5 bases). Trimming removed 4 bases at V and 11 bases at J, with 11 bases between. The CDR3 contains 11 residues. CDR1 and CDR2 from the germline V gene are SNHLY and FYNNEI.

This clonotype was picked up a small number of times. This chain connects TRBV5-1 to TRBJ2-1; TRBD2 aligns across 8 bases. Per germline, CDR1 SGHRS and CDR2 YFSETQ. The CDR3 runs to 14 residues. V trimming: 4 bases; J trimming: 7 bases; junction bases outside the gene matches: 7. CDR3 DNA: TGCGCCAGCAGCCCGGGACTAGGACCTAATGAGCAGTTCTTC. The encoded protein is CASSPGLGPNEQFF.

Ten or more counts support this clonotype. V gene TRBV28 combines with J gene TRBJ1-1, with D possibly TRBD1 on 5 matching bases. Germline V gene lookup returns CDR1 MDHEN and CDR2 SYDVKM. V was pared by 3 bases and J by 7 bases, with 12 bases between. This CDR3 is built from 13 residues. CDR3 DNA: TGTGCCAGCAGTTTGGGGGGGTACGGTGAAGCTTTCTTT. Its translation is CASSLGGYGEAFF.

The rearrangement links TRBV20-1 to TRBJ2-5; D gene uncertain. This CDR3 contains 13 residues. Germline V lookup: CDR1 DFQATT, CDR2 SNEGSKA (reference sequence). The V end lost 1 base, the J end lost 6 bases, and 12 bases lay between the germline ends. This CDR3 reads CSARGTVRKTQYF. In DNA form, the CDR3 reads TGCAGTGCTAGAGGGACGGTCCGCAAGACCCAGTACTTC.

In DNA, the CDR3 is TGTGCCAGCAGCCCCACTAGCGGGGGGATTTACAATGAGCAGTTCTTC. Translating it yields CASSPTSGGIYNEQFF. V gene TRBV7-2 combines with J gene TRBJ2-1; 12 bases line up with TRBD2. The CDR3 runs to 16 residues. CDR1 is SGHTA, CDR2 FQGNSA, per germline. The junction had 6 bases not matched to a gene; V was cut back by 5 bases and J by 4 bases.

This clonotype was recorded many times. J is TRBJ2-3 and V is TRBV11-2; no definite D call. V was trimmed by 6 bases and J by 2 bases, leaving 12 bases between them. Germline V gene lookup returns CDR1 SGHAT and CDR2 FQNNGV. The CDR3 contains 14 residues. The CDR3 DNA reads as TGTGCCAGCAGGACTGGGGTATTCACAGATACGCAGTATTTT. It translates to CASRTGVFTDTQYF.

This clonotype showed up just a few times. The chain combines TRBV6-1 with TRBJ1-3; 7 nucleotides align to TRBD1. The CDR3 consists of 14 residues. The V gene's germline CDR1 is MNHNS and CDR2 SASEGT. V was pared by 5 bases and J by 5 bases, with 6 bases of the junction left unmatched. CDR3: CASSPRDRRNTIYF. CDR3 sequence (DNA): TGTGCCAGCAGTCCCCGGGACAGAAGAAACACCATATATTTT.

Notes on this clonotype: At one end, the junction sequence differs from germline, possibly due to a read error. The chain employs TRBV29-1 and TRBJ2-3; D gene unclear. Germline V gene data show CDR1 as SQVTM and CDR2 as ANQGSEA. The CDR3 is 14 amino acids. The CDR3 loop reads CSAEHPIGTDTQYF. The CDR3 DNA sequence: TGCAGCGCTGAACACCCCATTGGCACAGATACGCAGTATTTT.